This T cell receptor beta chain was found in a study of T cell repertoires in cytomegalovirus infection. In the study overall: From public TCR beta signatures came an indication of both CMV infection and matching HLA type.

MiXCR, applied by TCRdb to the reads, yields one record per CDR3 protein. In the table there are around 490,000 distinct CDR3 sequences, about a quarter of which are singletons. Study conclusions and caveats: The ex vivo response showed dominance by HLA-C-restricted CMV-specific TCR beta clonotypes. Adding up the frequency of public TCR beta families identified people who carried CMV plus the relevant HLA.

The CDR3 consists of 17 residues. V was pared by 7 bases and J by 3 bases, with 9 bases of the junction left unmatched. In germline, CDR1 is ENHRY, CDR2 SYGVKD. This clonotype was observed a handful of times. Its antigen is unknown. The receptor comes from a human donor in good health (CMV status not recorded). Some clones in this sample may be carry-over from other donors' samples. V and J are TRBV10-3 and TRBJ1-4, with TRBD1 matching 12 bases. The specimen sequenced was PBMCs. CDR3 residues: CAIKRGQGAPANEKLFF. Written as DNA, the CDR3 is TGTGCCATCAAACGGGGACAGGGGGCGCCGGCTAATGAAAAACTGTTTTTT.